The T cell receptor beta chain described here comes from a study of regulatory T cells in long-lasting Graves disease. Study results and limitations: Persistent Graves' patients showed a TCR diversity that was lower than that of newly diagnosed ones.

Documented time point: newly diagnosed GD, antithyroid drugs for less than 3 months. PBMC-derived RNA was used for the TCR library. About this clonotype: What it binds is not known.

Building of the TCR beta libraries involved iRepertoire HTBI primers and Arm-PCR of CDR3 regions. TCRdb called the multiplex PCR reads again in MiXCR, with one record for every CDR3 protein. The table includes some 250,000 distinct CDR3 sequences, about 20% detected once. CDR1 MNHEY and CDR2 SVGEGT come from the germline V gene. Between the trimmed V and J ends, which lost 4 bases and 7 bases, there was a span of 16 bases. This CDR3 region has 14 residues. The same data also went into a second study, on T cells in Graves' hyperthyroidism and ophthalmopathy. From that second work: Ophthalmopathy, which appeared later, was predicted by the model a median 6.5 months before onset.

The material was peripheral blood mononuclear cells (PBMCs), obtained at new diagnosis, from a patient treated with antithyroid drugs. The source is a woman in her twenties or thirties with Graves disease. The J gene is TRBJ1-1, the V gene TRBV6-2 or TRBV6-3; D is possibly TRBD1 (6 bases). CDR3 protein: CASSLQGTLLEAFF. Written as DNA, the CDR3 is TGTGCCAGCAGTTTACAGGGTACTCTTCTTGAAGCTTTCTTT.